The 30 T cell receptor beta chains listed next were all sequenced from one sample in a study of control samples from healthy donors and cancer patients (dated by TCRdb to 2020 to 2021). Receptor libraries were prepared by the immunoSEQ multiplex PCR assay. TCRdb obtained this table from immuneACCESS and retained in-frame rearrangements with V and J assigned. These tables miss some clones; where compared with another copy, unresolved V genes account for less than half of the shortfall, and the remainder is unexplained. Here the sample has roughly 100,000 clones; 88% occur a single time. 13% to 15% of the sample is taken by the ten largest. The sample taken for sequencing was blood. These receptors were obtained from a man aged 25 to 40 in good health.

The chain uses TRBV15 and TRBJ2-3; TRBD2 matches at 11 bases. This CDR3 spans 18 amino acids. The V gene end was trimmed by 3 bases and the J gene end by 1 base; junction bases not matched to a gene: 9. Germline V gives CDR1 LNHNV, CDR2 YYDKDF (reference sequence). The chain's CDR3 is CATSRALGGLAGTDTQYF. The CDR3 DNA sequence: TGTGCCACCAGCAGGGCCCTGGGGGGACTAGCGGGCACAGATACGCAGTATTTT.

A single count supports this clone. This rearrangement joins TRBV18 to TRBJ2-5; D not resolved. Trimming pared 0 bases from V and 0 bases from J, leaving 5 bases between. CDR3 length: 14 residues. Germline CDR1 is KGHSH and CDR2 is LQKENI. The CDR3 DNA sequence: TGTGCCAGCTCACCACCGCTTTACCAAGAGACCCAGTACTTC. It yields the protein CASSPPLYQETQYF.

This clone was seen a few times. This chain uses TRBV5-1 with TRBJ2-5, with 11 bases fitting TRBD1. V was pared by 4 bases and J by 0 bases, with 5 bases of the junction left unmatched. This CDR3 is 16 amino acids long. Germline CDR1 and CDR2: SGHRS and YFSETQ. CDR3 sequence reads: CASSAGTGGYQETQYF. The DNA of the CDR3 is TGCGCCAGCAGCGCTGGGACAGGGGGGTACCAAGAGACCCAGTACTTC. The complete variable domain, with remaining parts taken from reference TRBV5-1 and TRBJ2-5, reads KAGVTQTPRYLIKTRGQQVTLSCSPISGHRSVSWYQQTPGQGLQFLFEYFSETQRNKGNFPGRFSGRQFSNSRSEMNVSTLELGDSALYLCASSAGTGGYQETQYFGPGTRLLVL.

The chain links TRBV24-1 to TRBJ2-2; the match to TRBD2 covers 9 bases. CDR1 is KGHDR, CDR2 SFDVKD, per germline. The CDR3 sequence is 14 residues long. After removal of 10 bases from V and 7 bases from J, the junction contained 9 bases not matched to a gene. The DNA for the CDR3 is TGTGCCACGCAGCGGGAGGCGGACAGCGGGGAGCTGTTTTTT. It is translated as CATQREADSGELFF.

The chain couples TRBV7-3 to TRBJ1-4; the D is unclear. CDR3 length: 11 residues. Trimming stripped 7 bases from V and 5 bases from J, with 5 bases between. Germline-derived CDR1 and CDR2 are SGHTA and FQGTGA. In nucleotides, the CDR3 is TGTGCCAGCATGGGGAATGAAAAACTGTTTTTT. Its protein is CASMGNEKLFF.

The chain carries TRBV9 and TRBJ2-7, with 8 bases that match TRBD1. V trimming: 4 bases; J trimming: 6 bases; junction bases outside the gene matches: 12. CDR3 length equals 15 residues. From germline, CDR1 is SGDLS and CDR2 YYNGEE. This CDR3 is CASSPRGQGAPEQYF. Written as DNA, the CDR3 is TGTGCCAGCAGCCCACGAGGGCAGGGGGCTCCCGAGCAGTACTTC.

The CDR3 here is CASSPGQGPLALHF. The CDR3 DNA reads TGTGCCAGTAGTCCCGGACAGGGACCCCTGGCCCTCCACTTT. The genes are TRBV19 and TRBJ1-6; 8 bases map to TRBD1. The trim removed 5 bases at V and 14 bases at J, leaving 11 bases unmatched. There are 14 residues in the CDR3. Germline V gene data show CDR1 as LNHDA and CDR2 as SQIVND (reference sequence). Variable domain in full (rest from reference TRBV19 and TRBJ1-6): DGGITQSPKYLFRKEGQNVTLSCEQNLNHDAMYWYRQDPGQGLRLIYYSQIVNDFQKGDIAEGYSVSREKKESFPLTVTSAQKNPTAFYLCASSPGQGPLALHFGNGTRLTVT.

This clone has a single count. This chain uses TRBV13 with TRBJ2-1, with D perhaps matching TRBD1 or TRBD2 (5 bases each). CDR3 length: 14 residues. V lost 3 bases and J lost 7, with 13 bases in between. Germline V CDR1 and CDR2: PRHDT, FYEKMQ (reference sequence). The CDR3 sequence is CASSFRDPFNEQFF. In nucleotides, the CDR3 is TGTGCCAGCAGCTTCCGGGACCCATTTAATGAGCAGTTCTTC.

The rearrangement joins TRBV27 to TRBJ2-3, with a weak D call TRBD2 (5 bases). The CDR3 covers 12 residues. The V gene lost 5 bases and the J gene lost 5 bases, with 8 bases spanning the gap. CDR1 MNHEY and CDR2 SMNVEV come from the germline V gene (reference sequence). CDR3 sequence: CASSPAGDTQYF. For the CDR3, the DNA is TGTGCCAGCAGTCCTGCGGGAGATACGCAGTATTTT.

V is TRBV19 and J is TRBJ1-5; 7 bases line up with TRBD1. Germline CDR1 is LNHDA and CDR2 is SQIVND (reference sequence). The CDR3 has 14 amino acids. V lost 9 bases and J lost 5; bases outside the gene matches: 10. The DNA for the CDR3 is TGTGCCAGCAAAGACCGGGACAGTTATCAGCCCCAGCATTTT. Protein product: CASKDRDSYQPQHF.

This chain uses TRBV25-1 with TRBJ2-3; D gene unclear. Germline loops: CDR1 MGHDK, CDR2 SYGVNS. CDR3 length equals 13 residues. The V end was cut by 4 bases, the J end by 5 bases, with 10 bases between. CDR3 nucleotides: TGTGCCAGCAGTGCAGAATGGGGAGATACGCAGTATTTT. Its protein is CASSAEWGDTQYF.

CDR3 loop: CASSLSGNQETQYF. CDR3 DNA sequence: TGTGCCAGCAGCTTAAGCGGGAATCAAGAGACCCAGTACTTC. The chain carries TRBV7-3 and TRBJ2-5, with a tentative D call TRBD2 (6 bases). CDR3 size: 14 residues. V dropped 1 base and J dropped 2 bases, with 8 bases sitting between them. Germline loops: CDR1 SGHTA, CDR2 FQGTGA.

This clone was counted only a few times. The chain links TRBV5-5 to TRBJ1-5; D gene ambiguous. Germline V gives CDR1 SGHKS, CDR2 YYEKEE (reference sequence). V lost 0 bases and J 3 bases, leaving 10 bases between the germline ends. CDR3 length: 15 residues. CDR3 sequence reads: CASSLGAPNNQPQHF. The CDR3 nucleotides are TGTGCCAGCAGCTTGGGGGCCCCCAACAATCAGCCCCAGCATTTT.

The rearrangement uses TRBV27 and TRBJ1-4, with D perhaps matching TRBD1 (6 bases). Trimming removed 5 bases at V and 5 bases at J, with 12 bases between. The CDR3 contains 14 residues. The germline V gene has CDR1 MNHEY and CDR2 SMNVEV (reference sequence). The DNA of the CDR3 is TGTGCCAGCAGTCCGCGAAGGGGGAATGAAAAACTGTTTTTT. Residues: CASSPRRGNEKLFF.

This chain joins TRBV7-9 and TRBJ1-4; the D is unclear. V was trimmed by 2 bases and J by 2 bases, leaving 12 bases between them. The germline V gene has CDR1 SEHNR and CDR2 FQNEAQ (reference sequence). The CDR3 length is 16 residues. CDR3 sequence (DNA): TGTGCCAGCAGCTTAATTGGCCTTTTGACTAATGAAAAACTGTTTTTT. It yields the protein CASSLIGLLTNEKLFF.

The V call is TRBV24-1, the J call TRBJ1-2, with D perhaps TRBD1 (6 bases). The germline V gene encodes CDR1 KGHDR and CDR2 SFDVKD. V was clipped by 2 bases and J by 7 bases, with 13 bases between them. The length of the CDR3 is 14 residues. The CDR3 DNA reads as TGTGCCACCAGTGATTACAGGGACTTGGGTGGCTACACCTTC. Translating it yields CATSDYRDLGGYTF.

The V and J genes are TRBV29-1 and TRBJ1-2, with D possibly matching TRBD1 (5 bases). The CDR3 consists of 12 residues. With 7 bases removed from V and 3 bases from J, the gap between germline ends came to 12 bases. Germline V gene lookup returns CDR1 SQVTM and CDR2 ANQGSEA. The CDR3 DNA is TGCAGCGGCCAGAAAGGGGACTATGGCTACACCTTC. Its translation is CSGQKGDYGYTF. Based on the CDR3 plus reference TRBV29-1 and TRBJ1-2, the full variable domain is SAVISQKPSRDICQRGTSLTIQCQVDSQVTMMFWYRQQPGQSLTLIATANQGSEATYESGFVIDKFPISRPNLTFSTLTVSNMSPEDSSIYLCSGQKGDYGYTFGSGTRLTVV.

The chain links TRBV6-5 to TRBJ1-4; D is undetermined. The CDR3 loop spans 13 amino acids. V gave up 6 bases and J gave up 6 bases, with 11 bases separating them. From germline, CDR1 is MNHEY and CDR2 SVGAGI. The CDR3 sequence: CASSQVWDEKLFF. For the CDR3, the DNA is TGTGCCAGCAGCCAGGTTTGGGATGAAAAACTGTTTTTT.

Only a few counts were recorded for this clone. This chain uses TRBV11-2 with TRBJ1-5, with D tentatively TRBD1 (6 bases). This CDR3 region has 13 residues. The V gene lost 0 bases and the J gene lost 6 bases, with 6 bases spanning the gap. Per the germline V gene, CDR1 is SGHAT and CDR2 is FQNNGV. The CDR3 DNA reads TGTGCCAGCAGCTTAGACAGGGGTCAGCCCCAGCATTTT. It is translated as CASSLDRGQPQHF.

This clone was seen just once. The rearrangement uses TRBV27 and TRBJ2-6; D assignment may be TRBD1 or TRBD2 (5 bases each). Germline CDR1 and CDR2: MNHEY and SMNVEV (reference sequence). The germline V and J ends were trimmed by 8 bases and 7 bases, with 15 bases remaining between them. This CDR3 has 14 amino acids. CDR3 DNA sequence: TGTGCCAGCCGGCGGGCAGGGTTAGCCAACGTCCTGACTTTC. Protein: CASRRAGLANVLTF.

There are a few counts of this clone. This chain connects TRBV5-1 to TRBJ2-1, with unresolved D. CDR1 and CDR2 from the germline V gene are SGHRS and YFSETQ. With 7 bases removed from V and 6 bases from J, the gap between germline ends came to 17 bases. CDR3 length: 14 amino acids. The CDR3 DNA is TGCGCCAGCGAGCTTGGATATCAGGCCAATGAGCAGTTCTTC. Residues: CASELGYQANEQFF. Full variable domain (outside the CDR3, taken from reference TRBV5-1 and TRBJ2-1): KAGVTQTPRYLIKTRGQQVTLSCSPISGHRSVSWYQQTPGQGLQFLFEYFSETQRNKGNFPGRFSGRQFSNSRSEMNVSTLELGDSALYLCASELGYQANEQFFGPGTRLTVL.

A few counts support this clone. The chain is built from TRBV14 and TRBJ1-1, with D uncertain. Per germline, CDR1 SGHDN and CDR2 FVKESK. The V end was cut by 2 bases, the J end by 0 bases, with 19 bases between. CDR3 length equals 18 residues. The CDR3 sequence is CASSQRYDRRIMNTEAFF. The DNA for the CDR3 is TGTGCCAGCAGCCAAAGGTATGATCGAAGAATCATGAACACTGAAGCTTTCTTT.

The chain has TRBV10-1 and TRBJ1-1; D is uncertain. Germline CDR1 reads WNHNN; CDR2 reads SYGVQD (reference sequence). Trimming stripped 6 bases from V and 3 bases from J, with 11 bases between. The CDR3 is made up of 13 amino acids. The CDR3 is CASRAQRDTEAFF. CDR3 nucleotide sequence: TGCGCCAGCAGGGCACAAAGGGACACTGAAGCTTTCTTT.

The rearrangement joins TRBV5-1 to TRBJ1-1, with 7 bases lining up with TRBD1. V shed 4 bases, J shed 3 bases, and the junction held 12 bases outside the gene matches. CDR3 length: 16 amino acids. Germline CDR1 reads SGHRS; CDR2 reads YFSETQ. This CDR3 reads CASSVGTDPRDTEAFF. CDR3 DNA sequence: TGCGCCAGCAGCGTGGGGACAGATCCAAGGGACACTGAAGCTTTCTTT.

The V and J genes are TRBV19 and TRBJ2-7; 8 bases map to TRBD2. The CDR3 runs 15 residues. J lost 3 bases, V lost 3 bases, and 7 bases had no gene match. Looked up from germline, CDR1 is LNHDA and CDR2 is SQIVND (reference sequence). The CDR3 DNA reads TGTGCCAGTAGTATTCAACTAGCGGCCAACTACGAGCAGTACTTC. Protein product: CASSIQLAANYEQYF.

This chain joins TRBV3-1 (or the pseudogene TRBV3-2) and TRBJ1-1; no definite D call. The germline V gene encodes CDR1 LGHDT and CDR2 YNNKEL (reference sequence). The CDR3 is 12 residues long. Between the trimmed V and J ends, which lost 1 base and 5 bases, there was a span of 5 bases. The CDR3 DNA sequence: TGTGCCAGCAGCCAAGGGTCTACTGAAGCTTTCTTT. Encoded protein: CASSQGSTEAFF.

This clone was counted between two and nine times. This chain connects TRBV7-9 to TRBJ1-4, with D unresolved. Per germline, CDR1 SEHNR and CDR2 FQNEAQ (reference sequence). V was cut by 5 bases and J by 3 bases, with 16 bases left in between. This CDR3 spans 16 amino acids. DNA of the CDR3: TGTGCCAGCAGCCCGGGGTCTCCACAGTCTAATGAAAAACTGTTTTTT. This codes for CASSPGSPQSNEKLFF.

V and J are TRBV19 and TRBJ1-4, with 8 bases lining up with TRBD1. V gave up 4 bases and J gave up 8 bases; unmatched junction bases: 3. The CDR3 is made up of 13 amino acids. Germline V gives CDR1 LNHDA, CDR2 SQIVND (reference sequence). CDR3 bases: TGTGCCAGTAGTACCAACAGGGGGGAAAAACTGTTTTTT. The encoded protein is CASSTNRGEKLFF.

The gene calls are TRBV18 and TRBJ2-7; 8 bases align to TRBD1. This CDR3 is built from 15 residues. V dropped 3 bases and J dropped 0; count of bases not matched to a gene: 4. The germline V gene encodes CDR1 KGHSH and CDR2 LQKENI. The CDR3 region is CASSPDRVSSYEQYF. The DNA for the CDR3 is TGTGCCAGCTCACCGGACAGGGTGAGCTCCTACGAGCAGTACTTC.

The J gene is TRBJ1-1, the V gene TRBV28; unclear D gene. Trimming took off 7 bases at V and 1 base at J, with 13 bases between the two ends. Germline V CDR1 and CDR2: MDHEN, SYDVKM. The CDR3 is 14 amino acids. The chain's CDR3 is CASKPYRENTEAFF. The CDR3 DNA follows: TGTGCCAGCAAGCCGTACCGGGAGAACACTGAAGCTTTCTTT.